This T cell receptor beta chain was obtained from a study of blood T cell repertoires in COVID-19. Study background: Collection of acute and convalescent COVID-19 samples took place in the United States, Italy and Spain.

Assay: immunoSEQ multiplex PCR; the TCRdb copy retains only in-frame clones and omits some. In the table there are about 300,000 clones, approximately 82% of which are singletons. Germline V lookup: CDR1 MDHEN, CDR2 SYDVKM. This CDR3 contains 14 residues. The V gene end was trimmed by 6 bases and the J gene end by 3 bases; junction bases not matched to a gene: 8. The specimen was peripheral blood. The chain carries TRBV28 and TRBJ2-7, with 7 bases fitting TRBD1. The clonotype was recovered from a woman aged 50 to 65 with acute or convalescent COVID-19. The CDR3 protein is CASSITGVGYEQYF. For the CDR3, the DNA is TGTGCCAGCAGCATCACAGGGGTGGGCTACGAGCAGTACTTC. Together with reference TRBV28 and TRBJ2-7, the CDR3 gives the full variable domain: DVKVTQSSRYLVKRTGEKVFLECVQDMDHENMFWYRQDPGLGLRLIYFSYDVKMKEKGDIPEGYSVSREKKERFSLILESASTNQTSMYLCASSITGVGYEQYFGPGTRLTVT.